The 20 T cell receptor beta chains below come from one sample, sequenced in a study of control samples from healthy donors and cancer patients. Generated by immunoSEQ multiplex PCR, the TCRdb table keeps only in-frame clones and is missing some. Counted here are 100,000 to 150,000 clones, roughly 84% occurring once; the ten biggest clones make up roughly 2%. Material for sequencing was blood. The receptors were gathered from a man younger than 35 in good health.

The V call is TRBV9, the J call TRBJ1-1; unclear D gene. V was clipped by 2 bases and J by 1 base, with 6 bases between them. Germline loops: CDR1 SGDLS, CDR2 YYNGEE. The CDR3 totals 13 residues. The CDR3 loop reads CASSVTGNTEAFF. The CDR3 DNA reads TGTGCCAGCAGCGTCACGGGGAACACTGAAGCTTTCTTT.

The rearrangement joins TRBV18 to TRBJ1-6, with 8 nucleotides matching TRBD1. With V trimmed by 1 base and J by 5 bases, 1 base remained unmatched. The CDR3 is 15 residues long. The germline CDR1 and CDR2 sequences are KGHSH and LQKENI. As DNA, the CDR3 is TGTGCCAGCTCACCACTGACAGGGGATAATTCACCCCTCCACTTT. This gives the protein CASSPLTGDNSPLHF.

The chain has TRBV28 and TRBJ2-3, with TRBD1 as a possible D gene (5 bases). Trimming removed 2 bases from V and 5 bases from J, with 20 bases in between. The CDR3 covers 17 residues. Per the germline V gene, CDR1 is MDHEN and CDR2 is SYDVKM. CDR3 residues: CASSLQGASSQRDTQYF. CDR3 in DNA: TGTGCCAGCAGTTTACAGGGCGCCAGTTCCCAGAGAGATACGCAGTATTTT.

The chain has TRBV18 and TRBJ1-2; D perhaps matches TRBD1 (5 bases). V was pared by 1 base and J by 8 bases, with 29 bases between. Germline assignment: CDR1 KGHSH and CDR2 LQKENI. The length of the CDR3 is 19 residues. CDR3 amino acids: CASSPLQTQTGHREGGYTF. The CDR3 nucleotides read TGTGCCAGCTCACCACTCCAAACCCAGACCGGACACCGCGAGGGCGGCTACACCTTC.

The chain uses TRBV6-6 and TRBJ2-1; maybe TRBD2 (5 bases). V was shortened by 5 bases and J by 5 bases, with 10 bases between the two germline ends. The CDR3 runs 13 residues. Germline values: CDR1 MNHNY, CDR2 SVGAGI (reference sequence). CDR3 DNA: TGTGCCAGCAGTCAGGACTTAAACAATGAGCAGTTCTTC. Translation gives CASSQDLNNEQFF.

The V call is TRBV6-6, the J call TRBJ1-2; 7 positions agree with TRBD1. Trimming at V came to 3 bases and at J to 8 bases, leaving 9 bases not matched to a gene. This CDR3 has 14 amino acids. Germline CDR1 is MNHNY and CDR2 is SVGAGI (reference sequence). This CDR3 reads CASSYRNDREGYTF. CDR3 coding DNA: TGTGCCAGCAGTTATCGAAACGACAGGGAGGGCTACACCTTC.

This chain links TRBV7-9 with TRBJ2-7; 8 nucleotides line up with TRBD1. The germline V gene has CDR1 SEHNR and CDR2 FQNEAQ (reference sequence). CDR3 length: 15 amino acids. J was trimmed by 2 bases and V by 6 bases; bases with no gene match: 9. The CDR3 region is CASSRTGGSTYEQYF. The DNA for the CDR3 is TGTGCCAGCAGTCGAACAGGGGGGAGTACCTACGAGCAGTACTTC.

The CDR3 bases are TGTGCCAGCTCACCAGCACGAGGAGGGAACACTGAAGCTTTCTTT. Translation gives CASSPARGGNTEAFF. The genes are TRBV18 and TRBJ1-1; D gene unclear. CDR1 and CDR2 from the germline V gene are KGHSH and LQKENI. Trimming stripped 2 bases from V and 1 base from J, with 11 bases between. The CDR3 contains 15 residues.

The V and J genes are TRBV7-2 and TRBJ1-3, with 7 bases aligning to TRBD1. This CDR3 is built from 16 residues. With 7 bases clipped from V and 3 bases from J, the junction kept 12 bases outside the gene matches. The germline V gene has CDR1 SGHTA and CDR2 FQGNSA. The CDR3 sequence is CASTSRPGTVGNTIYF. Here the CDR3 DNA reads TGTGCCAGCACCTCAAGGCCGGGGACAGTTGGAAACACCATATATTTT. Using reference TRBV7-2 and TRBJ1-3 for the parts outside the CDR3, the full variable domain is GAGVSQSPSNKVTEKGKDVELRCDPISGHTALYWYRQSLGQGLEFLIYFQGNSAPDKSGLPSDRFSAERTGGSVSTLTIQRTQQEDSAVYLCASTSRPGTVGNTIYFGEGSWLTVV.

The chain couples TRBV19 to TRBJ1-1, with 8 bases lining up with TRBD1. V lost 9 bases to trimming and J lost 3 bases; unmatched junction nucleotides: 12. Germline V gene sequence: CDR1 LNHDA, CDR2 SQIVND (reference sequence). The CDR3 runs to 15 residues. Here the CDR3 DNA reads TGTGCCAGCCTTCTCGGGACAGGATTTTACACTGAAGCTTTCTTT. Encoded protein: CASLLGTGFYTEAFF.

The V gene is TRBV2, the J gene TRBJ2-7; D is possibly TRBD1 (5 bases). Germline V gene sequence: CDR1 SNHLY, CDR2 FYNNEI. V gave up 6 bases and J gave up 1 base, with 13 bases separating them. The CDR3 has 14 residues. CDR3 sequence (DNA): TGTGCCAGCAGGAGAGATAGGGGTTCCTACGAGCAGTACTTC. This codes for CASRRDRGSYEQYF.

V and J are TRBV30 and TRBJ1-3; 9 positions agree with TRBD1. With V trimmed by 0 bases and J by 0 bases, 18 bases remained unmatched. CDR3 length: 21 residues. Germline CDR1 GTSNPN, CDR2 SVGIG (reference sequence). The CDR3 DNA follows: TGTGCCTGGAGTGTTATCGGCCCGGGACAGGGTGGAAACCCCTCTGGAAACACCATATATTTT. Its protein is CAWSVIGPGQGGNPSGNTIYF. The full variable domain, rest sourced from reference TRBV30 and TRBJ1-3, is SQTIHQWPATLVQPVGSPLSLECTVEGTSNPNLYWYRQAAGRGLQLLFYSVGIGQISSEVPQNLSASRPQDRQFILSSKKLLLSDSGFYLCAWSVIGPGQGGNPSGNTIYFGEGSWLTVV.

The rearrangement uses TRBV27 and TRBJ2-2; 7 bases agree with TRBD1. After removal of 3 bases from V and 2 bases from J, the junction contained 12 bases not matched to a gene. The germline gives CDR1 MNHEY, CDR2 SMNVEV (reference sequence). The CDR3 sequence is 18 residues long. As DNA, the CDR3 is TGTGCCAGCAGTTTGAGGGGTGGGCAGGGGGACAACACCGGGGAGCTGTTTTTT. It codes for CASSLRGGQGDNTGELFF.

This chain joins TRBV6-5 and TRBJ2-5, with a possible D match to TRBD2 (7 bases). The CDR3 contains 16 residues. V was trimmed by 4 bases and J by 0 bases, leaving 15 bases between them. Per the germline V gene, CDR1 is MNHEY and CDR2 is SVGAGI. The CDR3 DNA reads as TGTGCCAGCAGTTGGGGGCCCCGGGAGGACCAAGAGACCCAGTACTTC. Translated: CASSWGPREDQETQYF.

In this sample, this clone turned up a few times. In nucleotides, the CDR3 is TGTGCCAGCAGCCCCGGACAGGGAACAGAGACCCAGTACTTC. Protein sequence: CASSPGQGTETQYF. V is TRBV5-4 and J is TRBJ2-5; 8 bases line up with TRBD1. The CDR3 loop spans 14 amino acids. Germline V gene data show CDR1 as SGHNT and CDR2 as YYREEE (reference sequence). Trimming cost V 4 bases and J 4 bases; bases outside gene matches: 6.

The J gene is TRBJ2-1, the V gene TRBV24-1, with 11 bases fitting TRBD1. This CDR3 is 15 amino acids long. Germline values: CDR1 KGHDR, CDR2 SFDVKD. The V gene end was trimmed by 3 bases and the J gene end by 6 bases; junction bases not matched to a gene: 3. The CDR3 protein is CATSDHGTGGNEQFF. In DNA form, the CDR3 reads TGTGCCACCAGTGATCACGGGACAGGGGGCAATGAGCAGTTCTTC.

J is TRBJ2-2 and V is TRBV6-5; 9 positions match TRBD1. The CDR3 is made up of 15 amino acids. V shed 7 bases and J 2 bases; nucleotides not matched to a gene: 5. Germline V CDR1 and CDR2: MNHEY, SVGAGI. The CDR3 here is CASTPGQGNTGELFF. The CDR3 DNA sequence: TGTGCCAGCACCCCGGGACAGGGTAACACCGGGGAGCTGTTTTTT.

The chain links TRBV14 to TRBJ1-1; D may be TRBD1 (5 bases). CDR3 length: 15 residues. The V and J ends lost 4 bases and 10 bases respectively, with 22 bases between them. From germline, CDR1 is SGHDN and CDR2 FVKESK. CDR3 protein: CASSLPGRPSGVAFF. For the CDR3, the DNA is TGTGCCAGCAGCCTACCGGGACGGCCATCGGGCGTAGCTTTCTTT. Together with reference TRBV14 and TRBJ1-1, the CDR3 gives the full variable domain: EAGVTQFPSHSVIEKGQTVTLRCDPISGHDNLYWYRRVMGKEIKFLLHFVKESKQDESGMPNNRFLAERTGGTYSTLKVQPAELEDSGVYFCASSLPGRPSGVAFFGQGTRLTVV.

The rearrangement uses TRBV18 and TRBJ2-2; D is uncertain. V lost 6 bases to trimming and J lost 8 bases, with 7 bases between them. The CDR3 contains 11 residues. Germline loops: CDR1 KGHSH, CDR2 LQKENI. CDR3 sequence (DNA): TGTGCCAGCTCCGTCCAGGGGGAGCTGTTTTTT. It yields the protein CASSVQGELFF. Based on the CDR3 plus reference TRBV18 and TRBJ2-2, the full variable domain is NAGVMQNPRHLVRRRGQEARLRCSPMKGHSHVYWYRQLPEEGLKFMVYLQKENIIDESGMPKERFSAEFPKEGPSILRIQQVVRGDSAAYFCASSVQGELFFGEGSRLTVL.

The J gene is TRBJ2-1, the V gene TRBV9, with D perhaps TRBD2 (6 bases). The CDR3 has 11 amino acids. Looked up from germline, CDR1 is SGDLS and CDR2 is YYNGEE. The germline V and J ends were trimmed by 6 bases and 10 bases, with 11 bases remaining between them. The CDR3 coding sequence is TGTGCCAGCACTCCGGGAGAGGAGCAGTTCTTC. It is translated as CASTPGEEQFF.